The 12 T cell receptor beta chains below all came from one sample that was sequenced in a study of blood T cells in healthy people across ages. Using a J-beta primer mix together with a sample-barcoded 5' primer, a second PCR was run for about 6 to 11 cycles. TCRdb re-derived calls from the 5' RACE reads in MiXCR, one entry per CDR3 protein. The sample includes approximately 1,700,000 distinct CDR3 sequences, approximately 40% of them seen just once. Sequences were obtained from blood. The receptor set was obtained from a human donor in good health.

This clonotype has just a few counts. The chain recombines TRBV5-1 with TRBJ2-7; D unresolved. In germline, CDR1 is SGHRS, CDR2 YFSETQ. V shed 0 bases and J shed 8 bases, with 6 bases lying between them. CDR3 length: 11 amino acids. CDR3 in amino acids: CASSLDGKQYF. CDR3 coding DNA: TGCGCCAGCAGCTTGGACGGCAAGCAGTACTTC.

This clonotype came up a few times. V is TRBV6-6 and J is TRBJ1-2; D is undetermined. The CDR3 consists of 15 residues. Germline lookup yields CDR1 MNHNY and CDR2 SVGAGI (reference sequence). V was clipped by 2 bases and J by 2 bases, with 12 bases between them. DNA for the CDR3: TGTGCCAGCAGTTACGCGGGGAATCGGAACTATGGCTACACCTTC. Its translation is CASSYAGNRNYGYTF.

The chain employs TRBV11-1 and TRBJ2-5, with TRBD1 matching over 9 bases. CDR3 length: 14 amino acids. The germline V gene has CDR1 SGHAT and CDR2 FQDESV (reference sequence). V gave up 7 bases and J gave up 5 bases; unmatched junction bases: 8. The CDR3 sequence is CASTKDRGMETQYF. CDR3 sequence (DNA): TGTGCCAGCACCAAGGACAGGGGTATGGAGACCCAGTACTTC.

The V gene is TRBV7-9, the J gene TRBJ1-1; 10 nucleotides match TRBD1. Germline CDR1 reads SEHNR; CDR2 reads FQNEAQ (reference sequence). V shed 7 bases and J 2 bases; nucleotides not matched to a gene: 13. This CDR3 is 17 amino acids long. The chain's CDR3 is CASNHRDRGKSNTEAFF. Here the CDR3 DNA reads TGTGCCAGCAACCACCGGGACAGGGGAAAGAGTAACACTGAAGCTTTCTTT.

The chain carries TRBV10-3 and TRBJ2-7, with 7 bases fitting TRBD1. The CDR3 is made up of 13 amino acids. With 8 bases clipped from V and 2 bases from J, the junction kept 6 bases outside the gene matches. Germline CDR1 is ENHRY and CDR2 is SYGVKD. The CDR3 DNA is TGTGCCATCGCCGGGGACAGCCCCTACGAGCAGTACTTC. Translation: CAIAGDSPYEQYF.

The CDR3 region has the DNA TGTGCCAGCAGCCCCGGCGGAATCAATCAGCCCCAGCATTTT. This translates into CASSPGGINQPQHF. The chain is built from TRBV7-9 and TRBJ1-5; D ambiguous. The CDR3 contains 14 residues. Per germline, CDR1 SEHNR and CDR2 FQNEAQ (reference sequence). V was trimmed by 5 bases and J by 3 bases, leaving 11 bases between them.

This clonotype was counted a few times. CDR3 in DNA: TGTGCCAGTAGTGGATTAGGTGGGGCCAACGTCCTGACTTTC. Translated: CASSGLGGANVLTF. The rearrangement joins TRBV19 to TRBJ2-6; D is uncertain. The V gene lost 5 bases and the J gene lost 3 bases, with 8 bases spanning the gap. This CDR3 comprises 14 residues. The germline V gene encodes CDR1 LNHDA and CDR2 SQIVND (reference sequence).

The chain is built from TRBV5-1 and TRBJ1-2, with D unclear. The CDR3 runs to 12 residues. Trimming took 0 bases from V and 8 from J, leaving 8 bases between them. Germline V gene sequence: CDR1 SGHRS, CDR2 YFSETQ. CDR3 sequence reads: CASSLGVWGYTF. The CDR3, as DNA: TGCGCCAGCAGCTTGGGAGTTTGGGGCTACACCTTC.

Notes on this clonotype: At one boundary the junction diverges from the germline segment, which might be a read error. V and J are TRBV20-1 and TRBJ1-5; the D is unclear. The CDR3 has 14 residues. Germline V gene sequence: CDR1 DFQATT, CDR2 SNEGSKA (reference sequence). Written as DNA, the CDR3 is TGCAGTACTAGGGTAGGTTATAGCAATCAGCCCCAGCATTTT. Translation gives CSTRVGYSNQPQHF.

V and J are TRBV14 and TRBJ2-5, with D possibly matching TRBD1 (5 bases). CDR3 length equals 15 residues. Deletions cut 1 base from V and 5 bases from J, with 14 bases between. The germline V gene has CDR1 SGHDN and CDR2 FVKESK. This CDR3 reads CASSQGQSILETQYF. Here the CDR3 DNA reads TGTGCCAGCAGCCAAGGACAGAGCATTCTGGAGACCCAGTACTTC.

At least ten counts were recorded for this clonotype. The V gene is TRBV5-1, the J gene TRBJ1-1; D not resolved. In germline, CDR1 is SGHRS, CDR2 YFSETQ. V was clipped by 2 bases and J by 4 bases, with 9 bases between them. The CDR3 covers 13 residues. In DNA, the CDR3 is TGCGCCAGCAGCTTTGAGGCCGGCACTGAAGCTTTCTTT. Translating it yields CASSFEAGTEAFF.

This clonotype turned up a few times. The chain has TRBV28 and TRBJ2-6; D is uncertain. Germline V CDR1 and CDR2: MDHEN, SYDVKM. Between the trimmed V and J ends, which lost 8 bases and 4 bases, there was a span of 6 bases. The CDR3 is 12 residues long. CDR3 protein: CASVGGANVLTF. In DNA form, the CDR3 reads TGTGCCAGCGTGGGGGGGGCCAACGTCCTGACTTTC.